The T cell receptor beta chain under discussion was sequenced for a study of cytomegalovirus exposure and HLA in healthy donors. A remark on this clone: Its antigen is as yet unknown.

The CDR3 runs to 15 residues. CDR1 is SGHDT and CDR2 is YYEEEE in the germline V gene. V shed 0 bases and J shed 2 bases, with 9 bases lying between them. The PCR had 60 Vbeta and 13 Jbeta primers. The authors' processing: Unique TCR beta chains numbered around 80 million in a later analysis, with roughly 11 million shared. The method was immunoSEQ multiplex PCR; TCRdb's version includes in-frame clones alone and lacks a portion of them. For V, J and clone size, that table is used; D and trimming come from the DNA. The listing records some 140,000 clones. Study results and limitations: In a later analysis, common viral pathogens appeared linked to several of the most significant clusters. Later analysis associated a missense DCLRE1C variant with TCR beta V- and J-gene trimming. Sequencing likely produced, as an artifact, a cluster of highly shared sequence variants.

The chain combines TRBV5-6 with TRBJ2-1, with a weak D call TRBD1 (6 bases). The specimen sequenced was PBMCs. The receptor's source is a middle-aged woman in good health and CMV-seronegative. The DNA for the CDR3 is TGTGCCAGCAGCTTGGTTGGACAGACCTACAATGAGCAGTTCTTC. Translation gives CASSLVGQTYNEQFF. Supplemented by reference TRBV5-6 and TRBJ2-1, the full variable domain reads DAGVTQSPTHLIKTRGQQVTLRCSPKSGHDTVSWYQQALGQGPQFIFQYYEEEERQRGNFPDRFSGHQFPNYSSELNVNALLLGDSALYLCASSLVGQTYNEQFFGPGTRLTVL.